Below are 31 T cell receptor beta chains sequenced from a single sample in a study of T cells in localized non-small cell lung cancer. Libraries were prepared by immunoSEQ multiplex PCR; TCRdb keeps only in-frame clonotypes and omits some of them. There are tens of thousands of clones in the sample; more than 75% occur only once, and under 25% lies in the top ten. Sample: peripheral blood, taken before any cancer treatment. These receptors were taken from a woman aged 35 to 69 with stage I squamous cell lung carcinoma.

V usage is TRBV7-9 and J usage is TRBJ2-5, with no clear D. The CDR3 runs 14 residues. Germline CDR1 and CDR2: SEHNR and FQNEAQ (reference sequence). Between the trimmed V and J ends, which lost 1 base and 5 bases, there was a span of 11 bases. CDR3 residues: CASSLVGLSETQYF. The CDR3 DNA reads TGTGCCAGCAGCTTAGTAGGGCTCAGCGAGACCCAGTACTTC.

The chain couples TRBV7-9 to TRBJ2-6; D gene uncertain. The V end lost 1 base, the J end lost 2 bases, and 3 bases lay between the germline ends. The CDR3 has 14 residues. Germline V lookup: CDR1 SEHNR, CDR2 FQNEAQ (reference sequence). This CDR3 is CASSLGAGANVLTF. In DNA form, the CDR3 reads TGTGCCAGCAGCTTAGGAGCTGGGGCCAACGTCCTGACTTTC.

This clone was detected a few times. This chain uses TRBV2 with TRBJ2-3, with 15 bases lining up with TRBD2. CDR1 and CDR2 from the germline V gene are SNHLY and FYNNEI. V shed 5 bases and J 5 bases; nucleotides not matched to a gene: 8. This CDR3 contains 17 residues. CDR3 nucleotides: TGTGCCAGCAGTTTTCGGACTAGCGGGGGGGGACAAGATACGCAGTATTTT. It translates to CASSFRTSGGGQDTQYF. Looking up the rest from reference TRBV2 and TRBJ2-3 gives the full variable domain: EPEVTQTPSHQVTQMGQEVILRCVPISNHLYFYWYRQILGQKVEFLVSFYNNEISEKSEIFDDQFSVERPDGSNFTLKIRSTKLEDSAMYFCASSFRTSGGGQDTQYFGPGTRLTVL.

This clone appeared a single time. The J gene is TRBJ1-3, the V gene TRBV18; D ambiguous. CDR1 and CDR2 (germline): KGHSH, LQKENI. This CDR3 has 17 residues. V was shortened by 8 bases and J by 0 bases, with 20 bases between the two germline ends. CDR3 sequence reads: CASLPGALSASGNTIYF. In DNA, the CDR3 is TGTGCCAGCCTACCGGGCGCCCTATCCGCCTCTGGAAACACCATATATTTT.

The gene calls are TRBV19 and TRBJ1-1; D is ambiguous. The V gene lost 7 bases and the J gene lost 5 bases, with 17 bases spanning the gap. CDR3 length equals 14 residues. CDR1 LNHDA and CDR2 SQIVND come from the germline V gene (reference sequence). CDR3 coding DNA: TGTGCCAGTACCCCAGAAGGATATCGGACTGAAGCTTTCTTT. The encoded protein is CASTPEGYRTEAFF.

V gene TRBV5-1 combines with J gene TRBJ1-1; D is unclear. CDR3 length: 16 amino acids. V was clipped by 0 bases and J by 0 bases, with 12 bases between them. The germline CDR1 and CDR2 sequences are SGHRS and YFSETQ. The CDR3 coding sequence is TGCGCCAGCAGCTTGGGGCTACAGACGATGAACACTGAAGCTTTCTTT. As protein: CASSLGLQTMNTEAFF.

There are a few counts of this clone. The chain has TRBV7-9 and TRBJ2-3; 9 bases agree with TRBD1. The germline V gene encodes CDR1 SEHNR and CDR2 FQNEAQ (reference sequence). J was trimmed by 2 bases and V by 7 bases; bases with no gene match: 10. This CDR3 region has 16 residues. The CDR3 loop reads CASKGPGQGFTDTQYF. CDR3 nucleotide sequence: TGTGCCAGCAAGGGTCCGGGACAGGGTTTCACAGATACGCAGTATTTT.

This chain links TRBV6-5 with TRBJ2-7; tentatively, D is TRBD1 (7 bases). CDR3 length: 16 residues. Trimming removed 2 bases from V and 7 bases from J, with 21 bases in between. Germline assignment: CDR1 MNHEY and CDR2 SVGAGI. This CDR3 reads CASSYQLRAGGGEQYF. The CDR3 coding sequence is TGTGCCAGCAGTTACCAGCTTCGGGCAGGGGGAGGTGAGCAGTACTTC.

This chain uses TRBV6-1 with TRBJ1-2; D unclear. V gave up 8 bases and J gave up 5 bases, with 6 bases separating them. The CDR3 runs to 10 residues. CDR1 is MNHNS and CDR2 is SASEGT in the germline V gene. The CDR3 region is CASQEYGYTF. The CDR3 DNA reads TGTGCCAGCCAGGAGTATGGCTACACCTTC.

The chain links TRBV5-1 to TRBJ2-7, with D hard to call. The CDR3 is 12 residues long. The germline V gene encodes CDR1 SGHRS and CDR2 YFSETQ. The V end was cut by 2 bases, the J end by 12 bases, with 15 bases between. CDR3 protein: CASSFLSQEWYF. The CDR3 DNA is TGCGCCAGCAGCTTCCTTTCACAAGAATGGTACTTC.

The chain recombines TRBV5-6 with TRBJ1-2, with D possibly matching TRBD1 (5 bases). The ends were cut back, 4 bases at V and 5 bases at J, with 12 bases in the middle. The CDR3 totals 13 residues. Per germline, CDR1 SGHDT and CDR2 YYEEEE. In DNA form, the CDR3 reads TGTGCCAGCAGCCCGTGGGGGTCGTATGGCTACACCTTC. Residues: CASSPWGSYGYTF.

This sequence joins TRBV5-6 and TRBJ1-4; perhaps TRBD1 as D (5 bases). The CDR3 sequence is 14 residues long. With 1 base removed from V and 5 bases from J, the gap between germline ends came to 9 bases. Germline-derived CDR1 and CDR2 are SGHDT and YYEEEE. The CDR3 loop is CASSLTGENEKLFF. For the CDR3, the DNA is TGTGCCAGCAGCTTGACAGGAGAGAATGAAAAACTGTTTTTT.

This chain connects TRBV2 to TRBJ1-2, with TRBD1 identical over 7 bases. The V gene end was trimmed by 6 bases and the J gene end by 4 bases; junction bases not matched to a gene: 8. Germline-derived CDR1 and CDR2 are SNHLY and FYNNEI. CDR3 length equals 14 residues. CDR3 DNA: TGTGCCAGCAGAAAGGAGGGGACAGCCTATGGCTACACCTTC. This sequence encodes CASRKEGTAYGYTF.

This clone has a single count. This rearrangement joins TRBV30 to TRBJ1-6; D is unclear. CDR1 GTSNPN and CDR2 SVGIG come from the germline V gene (reference sequence). The CDR3 has 13 residues. V dropped 1 base and J dropped 11 bases, with 12 bases sitting between them. This CDR3 reads CAWSGPNGAPLHF. In DNA, the CDR3 is TGTGCCTGGAGTGGCCCCAACGGGGCACCCCTCCACTTT.

The chain couples TRBV6-5 to TRBJ2-7; D possibly uses TRBD1 or TRBD2 (5 bases each). V lost 0 bases, J lost 4 bases, and 16 bases lay in between. Germline CDR1 reads MNHEY; CDR2 reads SVGAGI. CDR3 length equals 16 residues. The CDR3 DNA is TGTGCCAGCAGTTACTCACGACCAGGGAGAAGTTACGAGCAGTACTTC. Its protein product is CASSYSRPGRSYEQYF.

V and J are TRBV6-1 and TRBJ2-7; 7 bases agree with TRBD1. Trimming removed 1 base from V and 4 bases from J; junction bases left unmatched: 7. Germline V lookup: CDR1 MNHNS, CDR2 SASEGT. This CDR3 is built from 15 residues. The CDR3 reads CASSEGTGHVYEQYF. The CDR3 nucleotides read TGTGCCAGCAGTGAAGGGACAGGACATGTATACGAGCAGTACTTC.

This clone was seen once. This chain uses TRBV30 with TRBJ1-1; D is unresolved. The CDR3 extends over 13 amino acids. Germline V CDR1 and CDR2: GTSNPN, SVGIG (reference sequence). The V gene lost 5 bases and the J gene lost 1 base, with 11 bases spanning the gap. CDR3 amino acids: CAWEGGWNTEAFF. The CDR3 coding sequence is TGTGCCTGGGAGGGAGGTTGGAACACTGAAGCTTTCTTT.

This chain uses TRBV5-1 with TRBJ1-4, with 8 bases fitting TRBD1. The CDR3 length is 15 residues. V trimming: 0 bases; J trimming: 5 bases; junction bases outside the gene matches: 3. Germline V gives CDR1 SGHRS, CDR2 YFSETQ. CDR3 loop: CASSLGTGRNEKLFF. In nucleotides, the CDR3 is TGCGCCAGCAGCTTGGGGACAGGGCGAAATGAAAAACTGTTTTTT.

The CDR3 DNA follows: TGCAGCGTTGACCGACAGGGTGGGACCCAGTACTTC. Amino acids: CSVDRQGGTQYF. This chain uses TRBV29-1 with TRBJ2-5; 7 nucleotides match TRBD1. The V segment lost 3 bases and the J segment 7 bases; nucleotides outside the gene matches: 5. Germline V gives CDR1 SQVTM, CDR2 ANQGSEA. This CDR3 has 12 residues.

The chain recombines TRBV30 with TRBJ2-2; D might be TRBD1 or TRBD2, each matching 5 bases. CDR1 is GTSNPN and CDR2 is SVGIG in the germline V gene (reference sequence). Trimming pared 8 bases from V and 8 bases from J, leaving 24 bases between. CDR3 length: 15 amino acids. CDR3 DNA: TGTGCCCTACAAGTCGGGACCGGCGAGAGTGGGGAGCTGTTTTTT. This codes for CALQVGTGESGELFF.

The chain links TRBV25-1 to TRBJ1-2; D gene uncertain. Trimming cost V 1 base and J 2 bases, with 8 bases left between them. The CDR3 is 14 residues long. CDR1 and CDR2 from the germline V gene are MGHDK and SYGVNS. The CDR3 loop is CASSESLWNYGYTF. The CDR3 DNA reads as TGTGCCAGCAGTGAATCCTTGTGGAACTATGGCTACACCTTC.

The chain combines TRBV7-3 with TRBJ1-1; D unclear. V was cut by 2 bases and J by 8 bases, with 12 bases left in between. Germline CDR1 reads SGHTA; CDR2 reads FQGTGA. The length of the CDR3 is 13 residues. The CDR3 bases are TGTGCCAGCAGCTTAGCCGGTGGAGGGGAAGCTTTCTTT. Protein: CASSLAGGGEAFF. Based on the CDR3 plus reference TRBV7-3 and TRBJ1-1, the full variable domain is GAGVSQTPSNKVTEKGKYVELRCDPISGHTALYWYRQSLGQGPEFLIYFQGTGAADDSGLPNDRFFAVRPEGSVSTLKIQRTERGDSAVYLCASSLAGGGEAFFGQGTRLTVV.

The chain links TRBV6-5 to TRBJ2-7; either TRBD1 or TRBD2 may supply D (5 bases each). The CDR3 runs to 14 residues. V was shortened by 6 bases and J by 6 bases, with 18 bases between the two germline ends. Germline loops: CDR1 MNHEY, CDR2 SVGAGI. The CDR3 reads CASSSPYSGGEQYF. The CDR3 coding sequence is TGTGCCAGCAGCTCTCCCTACAGTGGGGGCGAGCAGTACTTC.

The chain links TRBV5-5 to TRBJ1-3; D gene uncertain. This CDR3 is built from 12 residues. Trimming left V 1 base short and J 5 bases short, with 4 bases between. Germline values: CDR1 SGHKS, CDR2 YYEKEE (reference sequence). CDR3 in DNA: TGTGCCAGCAGCTTGCCGAGAAACACCATATATTTT. This gives the protein CASSLPRNTIYF.

This chain connects TRBV10-2 to TRBJ1-1; the D gene is possibly TRBD1 (6 bases). The length of the CDR3 is 17 residues. V was pared by 2 bases and J by 1 base, with 17 bases between. In germline, CDR1 is WSHSY, CDR2 SAAADI. The CDR3 region has the DNA TGCGCCAGCAGTGAGAGGGGGAAGGGCGTCGCGAACACTGAAGCTTTCTTT. It translates to CASSERGKGVANTEAFF.

This chain uses TRBV7-2 with TRBJ1-1; D is undetermined. V was pared by 5 bases and J by 0 bases, with 10 bases between. Germline lookup yields CDR1 SGHTA and CDR2 FQGNSA. The CDR3 contains 14 residues. The CDR3 DNA is TGTGCCAGCAGCGTCTACGCTGTGAACACTGAAGCTTTCTTT. Protein: CASSVYAVNTEAFF.

The V gene is TRBV7-9, the J gene TRBJ2-5; maybe TRBD2 (5 bases). The CDR3 is 13 residues long. Germline V gene data show CDR1 as SEHNR and CDR2 as FQNEAQ (reference sequence). Trimming cost V 3 bases and J 5 bases, with 10 bases left between them. The CDR3 protein is CASSFNPGETQYF. The CDR3, as DNA: TGTGCCAGCAGCTTTAACCCGGGGGAGACCCAGTACTTC.

This chain joins TRBV30 and TRBJ1-3; no definite D call. This CDR3 comprises 16 residues. Trimming pared 2 bases from V and 0 bases from J, leaving 14 bases between. Germline CDR1 and CDR2: GTSNPN and SVGIG (reference sequence). CDR3 protein: CAWSLTELHSGNTIYF. The DNA for the CDR3 is TGTGCCTGGAGTCTTACAGAATTGCACTCTGGAAACACCATATATTTT. The full variable domain, its missing parts supplied by reference TRBV30 and TRBJ1-3, is SQTIHQWPATLVQPVGSPLSLECTVEGTSNPNLYWYRQAAGRGLQLLFYSVGIGQISSEVPQNLSASRPQDRQFILSSKKLLLSDSGFYLCAWSLTELHSGNTIYFGEGSWLTVV.

The chain couples TRBV12-5 to TRBJ2-1; 10 bases fit TRBD2. The V gene's germline CDR1 is LGHNT and CDR2 FRNRAP. The CDR3 is made up of 16 amino acids. The V segment lost 2 bases and the J segment 3 bases; nucleotides outside the gene matches: 4. The CDR3 DNA reads TGTGCTAGTGGTTTGCAAGCGGGGGGGTTCTACAATGAGCAGTTCTTC. Protein product: CASGLQAGGFYNEQFF.

The chain couples TRBV7-8 to TRBJ1-5, with 8 bases aligning to TRBD1. The CDR3 is 15 residues long. The germline CDR1 and CDR2 sequences are SGHVS and FQNEAQ. With V trimmed by 5 bases and J by 4 bases, 7 bases remained unmatched. CDR3 sequence reads: CASSISGGANQPQHF. The CDR3 nucleotides read TGTGCCAGCAGCATATCAGGGGGCGCAAATCAGCCCCAGCATTTT.

This clone was recorded once. This sequence joins TRBV5-1 and TRBJ1-3; 11 positions agree with TRBD1. CDR1 SGHRS and CDR2 YFSETQ come from the germline V gene. This CDR3 has 18 residues. The junction had 8 bases not matched to a gene; V was cut back by 3 bases and J by 0 bases. CDR3 nucleotides: TGCGCCAGCAGCTATACCGGGACAGGGGGTTTCTCTGGAAACACCATATATTTT. Translated, it gives CASSYTGTGGFSGNTIYF.